This is a list of T cell receptor beta chains from one sample in a study of blood T cell repertoires in COVID-19. The method was immunoSEQ multiplex PCR; TCRdb's version includes in-frame clones alone and lacks a portion of them. This sample has about 110,000 clones; around 81% occur once, and the top ten carry 4% to 5%. The sequenced sample consisted of peripheral blood. Receptors originate from a woman in her seventies with acute or convalescent COVID-19. CDR3s include the opening cysteine and the closing phenylalanine or tryptophan. A D gene is named only where the DNA matches it firmly. Clone size is not always given. Where it is, it says once, few, many or a class for expanded clones.

j_call clone_size v_call d_call cdr3_nt cdr3_aa
TRBJ2-1 . TRBV28 TRBD2 TGTGCCAGCAGTTTCGCGGGAGGGGCGATCCATGAGCAGTTCTTC CASSFAGGAIHEQFF
TRBJ2-1 . TRBV28 TRBD2 TGTGCCACCATCTCGCGCGGGAGCTCCTACAATGAGCAGTTCTTC CATISRGSSYNEQFF
TRBJ1-1 . TRBV5-6 . TGTGCCAGCAGGCCTTGGGCATGGGCCACAGGGCAACCTGAAGCTTTCTTT CASRPWAWATGQPEAFF
TRBJ2-4 . TRBV5-1 . TGCGCCAGCAGCGTAACGGAGGAGGGCATTCAGTACTTC CASSVTEEGIQYF
TRBJ1-1 . TRBV5-1 . TGCGCCAGCAGCTTGACAGGGTTGGGGACTGAAGCTTTCTTT CASSLTGLGTEAFF
TRBJ1-6 . TRBV9 TRBD1 TGTGCCAGCAGTGCACAGGGGGCAAAATCACCCCTCCACTTT CASSAQGAKSPLHF
TRBJ1-5 . TRBV4-1 TRBD1 TGCGCCAGCAGCCAAGACGGGACAGGGGTTCAGCCCCAGCATTTT CASSQDGTGVQPQHF
TRBJ1-6 . TRBV5-1 . TGCGCCAGCAGCTTCAGTTTCCCTCGACTGTACAATTCACCCCTCCACTTT CASSFSFPRLYNSPLHF
TRBJ1-2 . TRBV7-3 . TGTGCCAGCAGCTTAACGGGCAGCACCCTCGGTGGCTACACCTTC CASSLTGSTLGGYTF
TRBJ2-4 few TRBV3-1/TRBV3-2 . TGTGCCAGCTCCGCACCTACCGGGGACATTCAGTACTTC CASSAPTGDIQYF
TRBJ1-2 . TRBV18 . TGTGCCAGCTCACCACCGTCCGGAAATAGCGGCTATGGCTACACCTTC CASSPPSGNSGYGYTF
TRBJ2-2 few TRBV6-2/TRBV6-3 . TGTGCCAGCAGTTACTGGGGCCCACGGTCGGGCACCGGGGAGCTGTTTTTT CASSYWGPRSGTGELFF
TRBJ2-1 few TRBV25-1 TRBD2 TGTGCCAGCCTAGCGGGAGGGCTATCCTACAATGAGCAGTTCTTC CASLAGGLSYNEQFF
TRBJ2-1 . TRBV19 TRBD1 TGTGCCAGTAGTACCCGGACAGGAGGTGGCAATGAGCAGTTCTTC CASSTRTGGGNEQFF
TRBJ2-5 few TRBV2 . TGTGCCAGCATTGGCCGGAGATCATCCCTTCAAGAGACCCAGTACTTC CASIGRRSSLQETQYF
TRBJ2-3 . TRBV29-1 TRBD2 TGCAGCGCATTAGCGGGACTTAGCACAGATACGCAGTATTTT CSALAGLSTDTQYF
TRBJ1-5 . TRBV28 . TGTGCCAGCAGTTTCGCCGGTCAGGGGTTCACTACTATAGGCGATTTT CASSFAGQGFTTIGDF
TRBJ2-7 . TRBV5-1 . TGCGCCAGCAGCTTACACTACGAGCAGTACTTC CASSLHYEQYF
TRBJ2-7 . TRBV12-3/TRBV12-4 . TGTGCCAGCAGCCTAACCGGCTACGAGCAGTACTTC CASSLTGYEQYF
TRBJ1-1 . TRBV5-1 . TGCGCCAGCAGGATCCAGACAAGTAGCACTGAAGCTTTCTTT CASRIQTSSTEAFF
TRBJ2-5 few TRBV24-1 . TGTGCCACCAGTGATCCCGGGTGGGGGGGCAAGATAGAGACCCAGTACTTC CATSDPGWGGKIETQYF
TRBJ1-5 . TRBV7-9 . TGTGCCAGCAGCTCCGGAGACAATCAGCCCCAGCATTTT CASSSGDNQPQHF
TRBJ1-5 . TRBV6-1 . TGTGCCAGCAGTGAGCAGGGGATAGGCAATCAGCCCCAGCATTTT CASSEQGIGNQPQHF
TRBJ1-4 . TRBV20-1 TRBD1 TGCAGTGCTAGTCCAATAGGACAGGGAGGCGAAGAAAAACTGTTTTTT CSASPIGQGGEEKLFF
TRBJ2-1 few TRBV5-1 TRBD2 TGCGCCAGCAGATTAGCGGGGAACAATGAGCAGTTCTTC CASRLAGNNEQFF
TRBJ1-4 . TRBV3-1/TRBV3-2 TRBD1 TGTGCCAGCAGCCCCCAGGACAGGGGGGGTGAAAAACTGTTTTTT CASSPQDRGGEKLFF
TRBJ1-2 . TRBV19 TRBD1 TGTGCCAGTAGGCAAACCCCTACAGGGGTTACCTATGGCTACACCTTC CASRQTPTGVTYGYTF
TRBJ2-2 once TRBV5-5 TRBD1 TGTGCCAGCAGCCCGCGAACAGGGGGTGGTACCGGGGAGCTGTTTTTT CASSPRTGGGTGELFF
TRBJ1-1 . TRBV29-1 TRBD1 TGCAGCGTTGGGACGGGACAGCTGAACACTGAAGCTTTCTTT CSVGTGQLNTEAFF
TRBJ1-5 . TRBV7-8 TRBD1 TGTGCCAGCAGCTTAAGTGGGCGATATGACAGGGGCAATCAGCCCCAGCATTTT CASSLSGRYDRGNQPQHF
TRBJ2-1 . TRBV11-2 . TGTGCCAGCAGCCCGGGGACTCCATCTTCCTACAATGAGCAGTTCTTC CASSPGTPSSYNEQFF
TRBJ2-6 . TRBV19 . TGTGCCAGTAGTGGGAGAGTCTCTGGGGCCAACGTCCTGACTTTC CASSGRVSGANVLTF
TRBJ1-2 . TRBV10-2 TRBD1 TGCGCCACCTCCACAGGGGGCAATGGCTACACCTTC CATSTGGNGYTF
TRBJ2-1 . TRBV19 . TGTGCCAGTAGTACAACCGGGACAAGAGGGAATGAGCAGTTCTTC CASSTTGTRGNEQFF
TRBJ1-2 . TRBV27 . TGTGCCAGCTCCCCTGGGAGGGGGAACTATGGCTACACCTTC CASSPGRGNYGYTF
TRBJ1-1 . TRBV28 . TGTGCCAGCAGTCCCGGACAGCCTAACACTGAAGCTTTCTTT CASSPGQPNTEAFF
TRBJ2-4 . TRBV7-2 TRBD1 TGTGCCAGCAGCTTAGGTGGGACAGGGAGAGAAAACATTCAGTACTTC CASSLGGTGRENIQYF
TRBJ1-6 . TRBV27 TRBD1 TGTGCCAGCAGTCCCGGGACAGTGTATAATTCACCCCTCCACTTT CASSPGTVYNSPLHF
TRBJ2-2 . TRBV7-2 . TGTGCCAGCAGCTTACTGGGGGGCACCGGGGAGCTGTTTTTT CASSLLGGTGELFF
TRBJ1-4 . TRBV5-4 . TGTGCCAGCAGCTTGGGTAGCGAGCCGGCCGAAAAACTGTTTTTT CASSLGSEPAEKLFF
TRBJ1-4 . TRBV7-8 TRBD1 TGTGCCAGCAGCTCAATCACCGGGACAGGGGCCGAAAAACTGTTTTTT CASSSITGTGAEKLFF
TRBJ2-7 . TRBV11-3 TRBD2 TGTGCCAGCCCCCTTTCCGGGGGGAGGGTACAGTTCGAGCAGTACTTC CASPLSGGRVQFEQYF